These 30 T cell receptor beta chains originate from one sample sequenced in a study of blood T cell repertoires in COVID-19. Sequencing was performed with immunoSEQ multiplex PCR; in TCRdb, only in-frame clones are kept and a portion is missing. The sample lists 150,000 or so clones; 60% to 80% were seen once. The material sequenced was PBMCs or T cells enriched from blood (not recorded which). Source of these receptors: a woman aged 50 to 60 who had recovered from COVID-19.

V gene TRBV6-5 combines with J gene TRBJ2-7; D is perhaps TRBD1 (5 bases). Germline CDR1 reads MNHEY; CDR2 reads SVGAGI. This CDR3 contains 12 residues. Trimming took 2 bases from V and 3 from J, leaving 5 bases between them. CDR3 loop: CASSYDSYEQYF. The CDR3 DNA reads as TGTGCCAGCAGTTACGACAGCTACGAGCAGTACTTC.

The chain joins TRBV19 to TRBJ1-1; the D is unclear. V shed 1 base and J shed 1 base, with 4 bases lying between them. The CDR3 has 13 residues. Germline-derived CDR1 and CDR2 are LNHDA and SQIVND (reference sequence). CDR3 nucleotide sequence: TGTGCCAGTAGTATAGGAGCGAACACTGAAGCTTTCTTT. It is translated as CASSIGANTEAFF.

The rearrangement joins TRBV6-6 to TRBJ2-3; D remains ambiguous. V gave up 2 bases and J gave up 4 bases, with 7 bases separating them. This CDR3 has 13 amino acids. Germline V gene lookup returns CDR1 MNHNY and CDR2 SVGAGI (reference sequence). CDR3 protein: CASSYVVSDTQYF. For the CDR3, the DNA is TGTGCCAGCAGTTACGTAGTCTCAGATACGCAGTATTTT.

This clone was counted only a few times. The rearrangement links TRBV9 to TRBJ2-7; D might be TRBD2 (5 bases). V was shortened by 0 bases and J by 2 bases, with 9 bases between the two germline ends. From germline, CDR1 is SGDLS and CDR2 YYNGEE. The CDR3 extends over 14 amino acids. The DNA for the CDR3 is TGTGCCAGCAGCGTAGAACTGGGAGCCTACGAGCAGTACTTC. Residues: CASSVELGAYEQYF.

This CDR3 reads CAIMGQGDYGYTF. The CDR3 coding sequence is TGTGCCATCATGGGACAGGGGGACTATGGCTACACCTTC. The V gene is TRBV10-3, the J gene TRBJ1-2, with TRBD1 matching 11 bases. The trim removed 7 bases at V and 3 bases at J, leaving 1 base unmatched. Germline V CDR1 and CDR2: ENHRY, SYGVKD. The CDR3 consists of 13 residues.

This clone was found a few times. V gene TRBV7-3 combines with J gene TRBJ1-1; D not certain. Trimming removed 5 bases from V and 4 bases from J, with 11 bases in between. The CDR3 is 13 residues long. CDR1 and CDR2 from the germline V gene are SGHTA and FQGTGA. In DNA, the CDR3 is TGTGCCAGCAGCAGCAAGGCAGGCACTGAAGCTTTCTTT. It specifies CASSSKAGTEAFF.

V is TRBV5-1 and J is TRBJ1-1; the match to TRBD1 covers 12 bases. V lost 3 bases to trimming and J lost 7 bases; unmatched junction nucleotides: 10. This CDR3 spans 16 amino acids. Germline-derived CDR1 and CDR2 are SGHRS and YFSETQ. CDR3 DNA: TGCGCCAGCAGCTCCCAACCGGGACAGGGGGCGGGTGAAGCTTTCTTT. It codes for CASSSQPGQGAGEAFF.

V usage is TRBV7-8 and J usage is TRBJ1-5, with TRBD1 matching over 10 bases. The CDR3 is 15 residues long. V was pared by 6 bases and J by 6 bases, with 8 bases of the junction left unmatched. Per germline, CDR1 SGHVS and CDR2 FQNEAQ. The DNA for the CDR3 is TGTGCCAGCAGTCGGGGACAGGGGCAGGTTCAGCCCCAGCATTTT. Amino acids: CASSRGQGQVQPQHF. The full variable domain, in which reference TRBV7-8 and TRBJ1-5 provide the parts outside the CDR3, is GAGVSQSPRYKVAKRGQDVALRCDPISGHVSLFWYQQALGQGPEFLTYFQNEAQLDKSGLPSDRFFAERPEGSVSTLKIQRTQQEDSAVYLCASSRGQGQVQPQHFGDGTRLSIL.

V is TRBV6-5 and J is TRBJ2-1; 11 nucleotides agree with TRBD2. Unmatched junction bases numbered 4, after V lost 4 bases and J lost 2 bases. Germline V gives CDR1 MNHEY, CDR2 SVGAGI. The CDR3 is made up of 16 amino acids. The DNA of the CDR3 is TGTGCCAGCAGTTCTTTTAGCGGGGGGGCCTACAATGAGCAGTTCTTC. It specifies CASSSFSGGAYNEQFF.

This chain links TRBV10-3 with TRBJ1-3; D is unclear. The germline V and J ends were trimmed by 9 bases and 0 bases, with 12 bases remaining between them. The CDR3 totals 14 residues. Germline V lookup: CDR1 ENHRY, CDR2 SYGVKD. Here the CDR3 reads CAIQMNRSGNTIYF. The CDR3 DNA follows: TGTGCCATTCAGATGAACCGCTCTGGAAACACCATATATTTT.

The V call is TRBV6-5, the J call TRBJ2-7; tentatively, D is TRBD1 (6 bases). The ends were cut back, 2 bases at V and 4 bases at J, with 18 bases in the middle. The germline V gene encodes CDR1 MNHEY and CDR2 SVGAGI. The CDR3 totals 16 residues. CDR3 coding DNA: TGTGCCAGCAGTTACAAACGGCCGGGGCAGGGGTACGAGCAGTACTTC. Amino acid sequence: CASSYKRPGQGYEQYF.

J is TRBJ1-2 and V is TRBV5-6, with no clear D. With 0 bases removed from V and 2 bases from J, the gap between germline ends came to 8 bases. From germline, CDR1 is SGHDT and CDR2 YYEEEE. The CDR3 loop spans 14 amino acids. The CDR3 is CASSLVRVNYGYTF. The CDR3 nucleotides are TGTGCCAGCAGCTTGGTTCGGGTGAACTATGGCTACACCTTC.

CDR3 region: CASSQAADTGVKQYF. The CDR3 DNA reads as TGCGCCAGCAGCCAAGCTGCCGATACGGGTGTCAAGCAGTACTTC. V is TRBV4-1 and J is TRBJ2-7; D gene uncertain. From germline, CDR1 is MGHRA and CDR2 YSYEKL. CDR3 size: 15 residues. Trimming took 1 base from V and 8 from J, leaving 18 bases between them.

The V gene is TRBV3-1 (or the pseudogene TRBV3-2), the J gene TRBJ1-5, with D possibly being TRBD1 (5 bases). CDR3 length: 16 residues. Trimming removed 4 bases from V and 6 bases from J, with 19 bases in between. From germline, CDR1 is LGHDT and CDR2 YNNKEL (reference sequence). CDR3 bases: TGTGCCAGCAGCCCTTGGAGGGCGGGGGAAGGTCAGCCCCAGCATTTT. This encodes CASSPWRAGEGQPQHF.

This clone was seen a single time. J is TRBJ1-6 and V is TRBV19; perhaps TRBD1 as D (5 bases). This CDR3 is built from 16 residues. V was cut by 3 bases and J by 10 bases, with 19 bases left in between. Germline V gene data show CDR1 as LNHDA and CDR2 as SQIVND (reference sequence). The CDR3 DNA reads TGTGCCAGTAGTATTGGTCTTGCAGGACATGGGTCACCCCTCCACTTT. Translated, it gives CASSIGLAGHGSPLHF.

V and J are TRBV29-1 and TRBJ1-2; 10 positions agree with TRBD1. The J segment lost 5 bases and the V segment lost 5 bases, leaving 8 bases of the junction unmatched. The V gene's germline CDR1 is SQVTM and CDR2 ANQGSEA. This CDR3 contains 14 residues. The CDR3 loop reads CSVRTDRGAYGYTF. CDR3 nucleotides: TGCAGCGTTCGGACGGACAGGGGGGCTTATGGCTACACCTTC.

The V and J genes are TRBV18 and TRBJ1-5, with TRBD1 identical over 10 bases. This CDR3 comprises 15 residues. Germline CDR1 and CDR2: KGHSH and LQKENI. The trim removed 3 bases at V and 7 bases at J, leaving 6 bases unmatched. CDR3 in DNA: TGTGCCAGCTCACCCGGGACAGGGGAGGCGCAGCCCCAGCATTTT. Translated: CASSPGTGEAQPQHF.

The chain has TRBV29-1 and TRBJ2-4; unclear D gene. Trimming removed 2 bases at V and 8 bases at J, with 13 bases between. CDR1 and CDR2 (germline): SQVTM, ANQGSEA. The CDR3 loop spans 13 amino acids. CDR3 sequence reads: CSVEPESRDIQYF. CDR3 nucleotide sequence: TGCAGCGTTGAACCCGAGTCTAGAGACATTCAGTACTTC. Together with reference TRBV29-1 and TRBJ2-4, the CDR3 gives the full variable domain: SAVISQKPSRDICQRGTSLTIQCQVDSQVTMMFWYRQQPGQSLTLIATANQGSEATYESGFVIDKFPISRPNLTFSTLTVSNMSPEDSSIYLCSVEPESRDIQYFGAGTRLSVL.

This chain connects TRBV19 to TRBJ2-5; D is unclear. The V and J ends lost 1 base and 5 bases respectively, with 11 bases between them. CDR3 length: 14 residues. Germline CDR1 and CDR2: LNHDA and SQIVND (reference sequence). The CDR3 DNA reads TGTGCCAGTAGTATAGGCCGGCCTAGTGAGACCCAGTACTTC. Amino acids: CASSIGRPSETQYF.

At least ten counts were recorded for this clone. The V and J genes are TRBV6-2 or TRBV6-3 and TRBJ2-6, with D tentatively TRBD2 (6 bases). Trimming shortened V by 3 bases and J by 4 bases, and 10 bases separated the two germline ends. Looked up from germline, CDR1 is MNHEY and CDR2 is SVGEGT. The CDR3 spans 15 residues. The CDR3 region is CASSYRGAGANVLTF. CDR3 nucleotide sequence: TGTGCCAGCAGTTATCGCGGGGCGGGGGCCAACGTCCTGACTTTC.

This clone showed up just once. The chain carries TRBV6-5 and TRBJ1-1, with 7 bases that match TRBD1. The CDR3 totals 15 residues. Trimming at V came to 6 bases and at J to 1 base, leaving 8 bases not matched to a gene. Per the germline V gene, CDR1 is MNHEY and CDR2 is SVGAGI. The CDR3 bases are TGTGCCAGCAGAAGGACAGGCCTCGGGAACACTGAAGCTTTCTTT. Amino acids: CASRRTGLGNTEAFF.

The J gene is TRBJ2-5, the V gene TRBV3-1 (or the pseudogene TRBV3-2); 8 bases map to TRBD2. Germline V gene lookup returns CDR1 LGHDT and CDR2 YNNKEL (reference sequence). The V and J ends lost 5 bases and 5 bases, in that order; junction bases with no gene match: 13. This CDR3 region has 16 residues. The DNA of the CDR3 is TGTGCCAGCAGCGGACTCGGGGGGGGACGACGTGAGACCCAGTACTTC. The encoded protein is CASSGLGGGRRETQYF.

The chain couples TRBV7-8 to TRBJ2-5; a possible D gene is TRBD1 (5 bases). The CDR3 totals 13 residues. V was cut by 5 bases and J by 5 bases, with 12 bases left in between. CDR1 SGHVS and CDR2 FQNEAQ come from the germline V gene. In nucleotides, the CDR3 is TGTGCCAGCAGCAGCCACAGGTTGGAGACCCAGTACTTC. Protein product: CASSSHRLETQYF.

This sequence joins TRBV4-1 and TRBJ2-3; a weak D match, TRBD1 (6 bases). Looked up from germline, CDR1 is MGHRA and CDR2 is YSYEKL. There are 13 residues in the CDR3. The ends were cut back, 3 bases at V and 3 bases at J, with 7 bases in the middle. The CDR3 DNA is TGCGCCAGCAGCCAGCAGGGGACAGATACGCAGTATTTT. Translating it yields CASSQQGTDTQYF.

This chain uses TRBV3-1 (or the pseudogene TRBV3-2) with TRBJ2-2; D is undetermined. This CDR3 comprises 14 residues. V lost 3 bases and J 5 bases, leaving 10 bases between the germline ends. CDR1 LGHDT and CDR2 YNNKEL come from the germline V gene (reference sequence). DNA for the CDR3: TGTGCCAGCAGCCAGAGAGCCGGGACCGGGGAGCTGTTTTTT. This sequence encodes CASSQRAGTGELFF.

The rearrangement links TRBV30 to TRBJ2-7; 8 positions agree with TRBD2. Germline CDR1 is GTSNPN and CDR2 is SVGIG (reference sequence). This CDR3 comprises 15 residues. J was trimmed by 2 bases and V by 0 bases; bases with no gene match: 6. As DNA, the CDR3 is TGTGCCTGGAGTGTGGGGACTAGGGTTACCTACGAGCAGTACTTC. This gives the protein CAWSVGTRVTYEQYF.

The CDR3 DNA sequence: TGCGCCAGCAGCTTGGCCACTAGCGGGGGGATGAGTCAGGAGACCCAGTACTTC. The encoded protein is CASSLATSGGMSQETQYF. The chain is built from TRBV5-1 and TRBJ2-5; 12 bases agree with TRBD2. CDR1 is SGHRS, CDR2 YFSETQ, per germline. There are 18 residues in the CDR3. V gave up 0 bases and J gave up 5 bases; unmatched junction bases: 11. The variable domain in full, with the rest retrieved from reference TRBV5-1 and TRBJ2-5, is KAGVTQTPRYLIKTRGQQVTLSCSPISGHRSVSWYQQTPGQGLQFLFEYFSETQRNKGNFPGRFSGRQFSNSRSEMNVSTLELGDSALYLCASSLATSGGMSQETQYFGPGTRLLVL.

This chain joins TRBV11-2 and TRBJ2-3; a possible D gene is TRBD2 (5 bases). Germline CDR1 is SGHAT and CDR2 is FQNNGV. This CDR3 has 11 amino acids. V was pared by 6 bases and J by 4 bases, with 5 bases between. The CDR3 is CASRLADTQYF. In nucleotides, the CDR3 is TGTGCCAGCAGACTAGCAGATACGCAGTATTTT.

The chain has TRBV24-1 and TRBJ2-7, with TRBD1 identical over 9 bases. This CDR3 has 14 amino acids. The germline gives CDR1 KGHDR, CDR2 SFDVKD. With 6 bases clipped from V and 3 bases from J, the junction kept 5 bases outside the gene matches. In DNA form, the CDR3 reads TGTGCCACCAGTCGAGGGGGACAGGGCTACGAGCAGTACTTC. Its protein is CATSRGGQGYEQYF.

The rearrangement joins TRBV4-1 to TRBJ2-1, with 11 bases aligning to TRBD1. Germline V gives CDR1 MGHRA, CDR2 YSYEKL. The junction had 11 bases not matched to a gene; V was cut back by 3 bases and J by 7 bases. There are 17 residues in the CDR3. This chain's CDR3 is CASSHPGGTGGRNEQFF. The CDR3 DNA reads as TGCGCCAGCAGCCACCCCGGGGGGACAGGGGGAAGGAATGAGCAGTTCTTC.